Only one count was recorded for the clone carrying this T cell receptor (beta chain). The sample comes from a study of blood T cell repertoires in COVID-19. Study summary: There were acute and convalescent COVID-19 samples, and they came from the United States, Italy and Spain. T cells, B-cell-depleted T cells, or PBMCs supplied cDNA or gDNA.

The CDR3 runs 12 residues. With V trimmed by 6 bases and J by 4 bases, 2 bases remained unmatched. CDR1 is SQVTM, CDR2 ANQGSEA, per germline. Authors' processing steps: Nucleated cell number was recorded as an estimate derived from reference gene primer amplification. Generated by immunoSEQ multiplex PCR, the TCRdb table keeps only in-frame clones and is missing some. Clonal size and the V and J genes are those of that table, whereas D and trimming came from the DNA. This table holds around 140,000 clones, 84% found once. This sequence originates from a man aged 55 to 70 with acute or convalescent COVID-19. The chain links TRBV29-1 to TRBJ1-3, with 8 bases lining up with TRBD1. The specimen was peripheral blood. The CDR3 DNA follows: TGCAGCGTGACAGGGGCAGGAAACACCATATATTTT. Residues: CSVTGAGNTIYF. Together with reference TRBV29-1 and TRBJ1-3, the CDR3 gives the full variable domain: SAVISQKPSRDICQRGTSLTIQCQVDSQVTMMFWYRQQPGQSLTLIATANQGSEATYESGFVIDKFPISRPNLTFSTLTVSNMSPEDSSIYLCSVTGAGNTIYFGEGSWLTVV.